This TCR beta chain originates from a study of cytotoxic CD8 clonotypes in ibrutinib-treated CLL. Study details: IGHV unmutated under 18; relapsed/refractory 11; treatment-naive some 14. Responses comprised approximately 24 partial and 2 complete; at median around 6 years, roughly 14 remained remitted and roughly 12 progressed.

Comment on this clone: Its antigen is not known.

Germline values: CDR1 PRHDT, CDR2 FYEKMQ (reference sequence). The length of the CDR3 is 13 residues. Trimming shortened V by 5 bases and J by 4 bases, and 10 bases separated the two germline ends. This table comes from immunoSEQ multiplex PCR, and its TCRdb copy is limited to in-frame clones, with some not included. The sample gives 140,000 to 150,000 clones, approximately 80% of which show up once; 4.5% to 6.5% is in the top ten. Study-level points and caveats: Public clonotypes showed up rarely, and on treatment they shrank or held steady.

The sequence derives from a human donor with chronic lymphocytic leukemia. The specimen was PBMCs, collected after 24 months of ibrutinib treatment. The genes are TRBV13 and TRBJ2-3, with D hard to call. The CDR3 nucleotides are TGTGCCAGCAGCCTGTTGGGTCCAGATACGCAGTATTTT. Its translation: CASSLLGPDTQYF.